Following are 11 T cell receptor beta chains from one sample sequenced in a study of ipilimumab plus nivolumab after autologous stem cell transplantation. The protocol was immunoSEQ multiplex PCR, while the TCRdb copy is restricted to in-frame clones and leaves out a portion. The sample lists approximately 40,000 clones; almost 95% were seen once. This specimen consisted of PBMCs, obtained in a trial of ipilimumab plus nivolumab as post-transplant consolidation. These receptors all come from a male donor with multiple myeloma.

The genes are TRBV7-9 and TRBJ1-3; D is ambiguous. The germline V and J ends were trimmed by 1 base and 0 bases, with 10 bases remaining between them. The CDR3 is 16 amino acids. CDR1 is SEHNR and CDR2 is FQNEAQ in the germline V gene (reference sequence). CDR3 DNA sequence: TGTGCCAGCAGCTTAGGGCAGCCCCACTCTGGAAACACCATATATTTT. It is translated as CASSLGQPHSGNTIYF. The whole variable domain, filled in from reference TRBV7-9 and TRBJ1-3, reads DTGVSQNPRHKITKRGQNVTFRCDPISEHNRLYWYRQTLGQGPEFLTYFQNEAQLEKSRLLSDRFSAERPKGSFSTLEIQRTEQGDSAMYLCASSLGQPHSGNTIYFGEGSWLTVV.

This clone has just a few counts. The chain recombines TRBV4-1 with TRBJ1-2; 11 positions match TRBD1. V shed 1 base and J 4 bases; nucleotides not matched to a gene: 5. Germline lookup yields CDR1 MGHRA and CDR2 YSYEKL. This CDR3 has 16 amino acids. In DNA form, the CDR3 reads TGCGCCAGCAGCCAAGGTCCGGACAGGGGGCTCTATGGCTACACCTTC. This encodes CASSQGPDRGLYGYTF.

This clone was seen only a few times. The CDR3 reads CATSRGTGSSYNSPLHF. In DNA, the CDR3 is TGTGCCACCAGCAGAGGGACAGGGAGCTCCTATAATTCACCCCTCCACTTT. The chain has TRBV15 and TRBJ1-6; 8 positions agree with TRBD1. CDR1 LNHNV and CDR2 YYDKDF come from the germline V gene (reference sequence). Losses at the gene ends were 1 base for V and 0 bases for J; bases not matched to a gene: 2. CDR3 length: 17 amino acids.

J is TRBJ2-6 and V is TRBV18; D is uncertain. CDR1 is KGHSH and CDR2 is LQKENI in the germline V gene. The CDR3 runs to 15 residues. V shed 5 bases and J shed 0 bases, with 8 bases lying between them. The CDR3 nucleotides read TGTGCCAGCTCAGGGCAGTACTCTGGGGCCAACGTCCTGACTTTC. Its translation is CASSGQYSGANVLTF.

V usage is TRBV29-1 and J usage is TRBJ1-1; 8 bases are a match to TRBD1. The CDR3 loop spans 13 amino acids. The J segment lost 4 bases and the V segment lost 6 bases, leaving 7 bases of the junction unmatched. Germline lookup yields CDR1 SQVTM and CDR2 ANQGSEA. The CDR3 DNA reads TGCAGCGTGGCTGGACAGGGAGCCACTGAAGCTTTCTTT. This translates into CSVAGQGATEAFF. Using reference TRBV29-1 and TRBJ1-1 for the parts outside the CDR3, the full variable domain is SAVISQKPSRDICQRGTSLTIQCQVDSQVTMMFWYRQQPGQSLTLIATANQGSEATYESGFVIDKFPISRPNLTFSTLTVSNMSPEDSSIYLCSVAGQGATEAFFGQGTRLTVV.

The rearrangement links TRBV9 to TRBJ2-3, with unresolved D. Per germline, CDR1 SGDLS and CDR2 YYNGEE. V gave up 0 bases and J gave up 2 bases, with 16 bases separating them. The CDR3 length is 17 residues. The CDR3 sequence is CASSVASAALITDTQYF. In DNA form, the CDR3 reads TGTGCCAGCAGCGTAGCTTCGGCAGCGCTCATCACAGATACGCAGTATTTT.

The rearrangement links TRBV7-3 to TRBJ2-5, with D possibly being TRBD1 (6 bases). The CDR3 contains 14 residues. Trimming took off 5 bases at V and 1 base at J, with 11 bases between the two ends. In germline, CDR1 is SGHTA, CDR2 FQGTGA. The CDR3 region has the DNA TGTGCCAGCAGCCTCCAGGGGACCCAAGAGACCCAGTACTTC. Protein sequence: CASSLQGTQETQYF. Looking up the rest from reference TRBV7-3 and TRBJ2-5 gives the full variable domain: GAGVSQTPSNKVTEKGKYVELRCDPISGHTALYWYRQSLGQGPEFLIYFQGTGAADDSGLPNDRFFAVRPEGSVSTLKIQRTERGDSAVYLCASSLQGTQETQYFGPGTRLLVL.

The CDR3 DNA reads as TGTGCCAGCAGCGCGGGACTAGCGGGCCTCAGCTCCTACAATGAGCAGTTCTTC. It is translated as CASSAGLAGLSSYNEQFF. The genes are TRBV9 and TRBJ2-1; 12 bases are a match to TRBD2. CDR1 is SGDLS, CDR2 YYNGEE, per germline. J was trimmed by 0 bases and V by 3 bases; bases with no gene match: 7. The CDR3 totals 18 residues.

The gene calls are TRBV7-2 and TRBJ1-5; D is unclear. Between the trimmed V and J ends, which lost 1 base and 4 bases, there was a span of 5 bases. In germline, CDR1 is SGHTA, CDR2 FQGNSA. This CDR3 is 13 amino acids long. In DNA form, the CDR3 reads TGTGCCAGCAGCTTAGACAGTAATCAGCCCCAGCATTTT. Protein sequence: CASSLDSNQPQHF.

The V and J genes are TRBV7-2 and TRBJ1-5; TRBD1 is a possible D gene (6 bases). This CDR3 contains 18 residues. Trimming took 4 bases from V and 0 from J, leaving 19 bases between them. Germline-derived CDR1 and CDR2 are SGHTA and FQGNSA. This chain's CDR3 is CASSYASSGAYSNQPQHF. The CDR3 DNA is TGTGCCAGCAGCTACGCCAGCTCGGGGGCATATAGCAATCAGCCCCAGCATTTT.

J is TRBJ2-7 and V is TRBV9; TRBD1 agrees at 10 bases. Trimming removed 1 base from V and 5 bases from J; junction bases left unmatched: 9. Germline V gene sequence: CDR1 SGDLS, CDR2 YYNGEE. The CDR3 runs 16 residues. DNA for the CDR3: TGTGCCAGCAGCGTAACTGGACAGGGGGGACCCAACGAGCAGTACTTC. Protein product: CASSVTGQGGPNEQYF.